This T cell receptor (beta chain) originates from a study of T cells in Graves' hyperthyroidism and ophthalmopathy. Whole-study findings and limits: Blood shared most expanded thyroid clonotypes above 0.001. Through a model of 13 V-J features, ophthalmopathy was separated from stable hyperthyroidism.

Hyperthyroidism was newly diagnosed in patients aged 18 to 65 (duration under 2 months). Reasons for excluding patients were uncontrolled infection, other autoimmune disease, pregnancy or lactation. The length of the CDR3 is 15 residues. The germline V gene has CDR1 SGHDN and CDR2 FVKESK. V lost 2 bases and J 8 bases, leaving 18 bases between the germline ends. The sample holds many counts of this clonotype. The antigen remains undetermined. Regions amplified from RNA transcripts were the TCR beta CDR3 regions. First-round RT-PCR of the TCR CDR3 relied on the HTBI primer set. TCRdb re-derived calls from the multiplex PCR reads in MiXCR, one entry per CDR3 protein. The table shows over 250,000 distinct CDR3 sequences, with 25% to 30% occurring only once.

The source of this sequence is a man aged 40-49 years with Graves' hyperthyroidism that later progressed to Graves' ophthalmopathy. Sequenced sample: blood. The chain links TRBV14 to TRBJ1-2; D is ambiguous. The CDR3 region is CASSQRGEGRSGYTF. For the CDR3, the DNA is TGTGCCAGCAGCCAACGTGGTGAGGGTCGGAGCGGCTACACCTTC.